The clone carrying this T cell receptor beta chain was observed a handful of times. This sample was included in a study of blood T cell repertoires in COVID-19. Losses at the gene ends were 5 bases for V and 4 bases for J; bases not matched to a gene: 6. The CDR3 contains 15 residues. Germline loops: CDR1 SEHNR, CDR2 FQNEAQ (reference sequence). The data were produced by immunoSEQ multiplex PCR, yet TCRdb's version contains in-frame clones alone and is incomplete. The sample contains about 230,000 clones, roughly 88% of which appear only once. This TCR was sampled from a middle-aged woman who had recovered from COVID-19. This chain joins TRBV7-9 and TRBJ2-1; 9 bases match TRBD2. Input material: peripheral blood. CDR3 region: CASSPSGDPYNEQFF. Written as DNA, the CDR3 is TGTGCCAGCAGCCCTAGCGGGGACCCATACAATGAGCAGTTCTTC.